These 21 T cell receptor beta chains were sequenced from one sample in a study of T cells after yellow fever vaccination. TCRdb re-called the 5' RACE reads through MiXCR, storing one row per CDR3 protein. The sample has about 330,000 distinct CDR3 sequences, roughly 4.3% seen once. The source was PBMCs, collected 5 days after the yellow fever booster vaccination. Every receptor here comes from a man younger than 35 who received the YFV17D yellow fever vaccine.

The chain combines TRBV28 with TRBJ1-2, with TRBD1 identical over 9 bases. The CDR3 spans 11 residues. Germline V gene data show CDR1 as MDHEN and CDR2 as SYDVKM. V gave up 10 bases and J gave up 7 bases; unmatched junction bases: 4. The CDR3: CATRQGVGYTF. The CDR3 DNA is TGTGCCACCCGACAGGGGGTTGGCTACACCTTC.

This clonotype appeared a few times. The chain couples TRBV6-5 to TRBJ2-1; D may be TRBD1 (6 bases). The CDR3 runs to 15 residues. V gave up 0 bases and J gave up 1 base, with 7 bases separating them. The germline V gene has CDR1 MNHEY and CDR2 SVGAGI. The CDR3 spells CASSYSGQSYNEQFF. The DNA of the CDR3 is TGTGCCAGCAGTTACTCTGGACAGTCCTACAATGAGCAGTTCTTC.

This clonotype was counted between two and nine times. This chain joins TRBV4-2 and TRBJ1-2; D might be TRBD1 (5 bases). Looked up from germline, CDR1 is LGHNA and CDR2 is YNFKEQ. The CDR3 has 17 residues. The V and J ends lost 4 bases and 2 bases respectively, with 20 bases between them. The CDR3 is CASSLGVARVENYGYTF. The CDR3 coding sequence is TGTGCCAGCAGCCTGGGGGTCGCGAGGGTCGAAAACTATGGCTACACCTTC.

This clonotype was counted at least ten times. The chain recombines TRBV6-1 with TRBJ1-5, with D unresolved. The germline CDR1 and CDR2 sequences are MNHNS and SASEGT. CDR3 length equals 14 residues. Deletions cut 1 base from V and 3 bases from J, with 7 bases between. The CDR3 region has the DNA TGTGCCAGCAGTGAAGTGGGCTCCAATCAGCCCCAGCATTTT. It codes for CASSEVGSNQPQHF.

In its sample, this clonotype was seen a few times. V gene TRBV27 combines with J gene TRBJ2-1; a weak D match, TRBD1 (6 bases). Trimming pared 8 bases from V and 1 base from J, leaving 12 bases between. Germline V CDR1 and CDR2: MNHEY, SMNVEV (reference sequence). CDR3 length: 14 residues. CDR3 residues: CASRSRGSYNEQFF. The CDR3 coding sequence is TGTGCCAGCCGATCCAGGGGTTCCTACAATGAGCAGTTCTTC.

This clonotype came up many times. The rearrangement uses TRBV5-1 and TRBJ1-6, with D possibly matching TRBD1 (5 bases). The germline V gene encodes CDR1 SGHRS and CDR2 YFSETQ. The CDR3 has 16 residues. V was trimmed by 4 bases and J by 5 bases, leaving 16 bases between them. This CDR3 is CASSPRTQSDNSPLHF. DNA for the CDR3: TGCGCCAGCAGCCCTAGGACACAGTCTGATAATTCACCCCTCCACTTT.

This clonotype was detected only a few times. This chain joins TRBV6-5 and TRBJ2-7; 8 bases map to TRBD1. The CDR3 has 14 residues. The V segment lost 5 bases and the J segment 2 bases; nucleotides outside the gene matches: 5. Per germline, CDR1 MNHEY and CDR2 SVGAGI. Written as DNA, the CDR3 is TGTGCCAGCAGTCGTGGGACAGGCCCCTACGAGCAGTACTTC. Protein product: CASSRGTGPYEQYF.

This clonotype appeared many times. The V gene is TRBV18, the J gene TRBJ1-2, with D possibly TRBD1 on 5 matching bases. The germline V and J ends were trimmed by 5 bases and 4 bases, with 14 bases remaining between them. The CDR3 runs 14 residues. Germline CDR1 reads KGHSH; CDR2 reads LQKENI. The chain's CDR3 is CASSSRDGSYGYTF. The CDR3 coding sequence is TGTGCCAGCTCATCTCGGGACGGGTCCTATGGCTACACCTTC.

This clonotype was seen repeatedly, ten times or more. The V gene is TRBV5-1, the J gene TRBJ2-3; possibly TRBD2 for D (6 bases). Trimming shortened V by 0 bases and J by 6 bases, and 17 bases separated the two germline ends. The CDR3 totals 16 residues. Germline V lookup: CDR1 SGHRS, CDR2 YFSETQ. The CDR3 DNA reads as TGCGCCAGCAGCTTGGCTCTAGCGAACGAAGGGGATACGCAGTATTTT. It is translated as CASSLALANEGDTQYF.

The sample holds many counts of this clonotype. V usage is TRBV5-6 and J usage is TRBJ2-5; no reliable D call. Germline values: CDR1 SGHDT, CDR2 YYEEEE. V lost 0 bases and J 4 bases, leaving 7 bases between the germline ends. The CDR3 has 13 residues. CDR3 loop: CASSLGSGETQYF. The CDR3 nucleotides are TGTGCCAGCAGCTTGGGGTCCGGAGAGACCCAGTACTTC.

This clonotype was detected only a few times. V gene TRBV20-1 combines with J gene TRBJ2-7; TRBD1 matches 7 bases. CDR3 length: 13 residues. Germline V gene sequence: CDR1 DFQATT, CDR2 SNEGSKA (reference sequence). V was clipped by 2 bases and J by 2 bases; unmatched bases: 3. CDR3 DNA: TGCAGTGCTAGATCAGGGGGTGCCTACGAGCAGTACTTC. As protein: CSARSGGAYEQYF.

This clonotype was recorded at least ten times. The rearrangement joins TRBV5-6 to TRBJ2-5; D remains unclear. In germline, CDR1 is SGHDT, CDR2 YYEEEE. This CDR3 is built from 13 residues. V lost 4 bases and J 2 bases, leaving 9 bases between the germline ends. For the CDR3, the DNA is TGTGCCAGCAGCCGGACCGAGCAAGAGACCCAGTACTTC. This encodes CASSRTEQETQYF.

This clonotype was seen repeatedly, ten times or more. The rearrangement uses TRBV7-9 and TRBJ1-6; D possibly corresponds to TRBD1 (6 bases). The germline gives CDR1 SEHNR, CDR2 FQNEAQ (reference sequence). V shed 5 bases and J shed 10 bases, with 15 bases lying between them. This CDR3 has 14 residues. CDR3 protein: CASSSQGWGSPLHF. CDR3 nucleotides: TGTGCCAGCAGCAGCCAGGGGTGGGGATCACCCCTCCACTTT. Full variable domain (missing parts from reference TRBV7-9 and TRBJ1-6): DTGVSQNPRHKITKRGQNVTFRCDPISEHNRLYWYRQTLGQGPEFLTYFQNEAQLEKSRLLSDRFSAERPKGSFSTLEIQRTEQGDSAMYLCASSSQGWGSPLHFGNGTRLTVT.

Points on this clonotype: Just one base apart from a much larger clone, this may be a read error. The conserved closing phenylalanine or tryptophan is absent in this CDR3, likely reflecting a read error. The J gene is TRBJ1-5, the V gene TRBV29-1; 11 bases are shared with TRBD1. The germline V gene has CDR1 SQVTM and CDR2 ANQGSEA. The CDR3 totals 13 residues. With 6 bases clipped from V and 4 bases from J, the junction kept 2 bases outside the gene matches. This CDR3 is CSVGQGANQPQHI. The CDR3 nucleotides read TGCAGCGTAGGACAGGGGGCTAATCAGCCCCAGCATATT.

V usage is TRBV28 and J usage is TRBJ2-5; 7 bases are a match to TRBD1. Per the germline V gene, CDR1 is MDHEN and CDR2 is SYDVKM. This CDR3 region has 13 residues. J lost 0 bases, V lost 8 bases, and 3 bases had no gene match. CDR3 loop: CASLGQNQETQYF. CDR3 coding DNA: TGTGCCAGCCTGGGACAGAACCAAGAGACCCAGTACTTC.

This clonotype was seen at least ten times. The chain links TRBV4-2 to TRBJ1-4; D ambiguous. Between the trimmed V and J ends, which lost 0 bases and 10 bases, there was a span of 6 bases. Germline CDR1 LGHNA, CDR2 YNFKEQ. This CDR3 has 12 residues. The CDR3 reads CASSQDGRKLFF. The CDR3 region has the DNA TGTGCCAGCAGCCAAGACGGGAGAAAACTGTTTTTT.

CDR3 region: CASSAEGGTNQPQHF. The CDR3, as DNA: TGCGCCAGCAGCGCCGAGGGAGGCACCAATCAGCCCCAGCATTTT. This sequence joins TRBV5-1 and TRBJ1-5; D gene ambiguous. Germline-derived CDR1 and CDR2 are SGHRS and YFSETQ. V was pared by 4 bases and J by 3 bases, with 14 bases between. The CDR3 spans 15 residues.

This clonotype was counted at least ten times. J is TRBJ2-2 and V is TRBV20-1; 12 bases align to TRBD1. Germline values: CDR1 DFQATT, CDR2 SNEGSKA (reference sequence). The CDR3 spans 17 residues. With V trimmed by 3 bases and J by 1 base, 6 bases remained unmatched. The CDR3 nucleotides are TGCAGTGCTAGGGCCGGGACAGGGGGCTGGAACACCGGGGAGCTGTTTTTT. Its protein product is CSARAGTGGWNTGELFF.

Many counts were recorded for this clonotype. J is TRBJ1-2 and V is TRBV19; 7 nucleotides align to TRBD1. The CDR3 is 15 amino acids. The germline V gene has CDR1 LNHDA and CDR2 SQIVND (reference sequence). J was trimmed by 4 bases and V by 1 base; bases with no gene match: 6. The CDR3 region has the DNA TGTGCCAGTAGTATAGCTGGGACAGAAGCCTATGGCTACACCTTC. Amino acid sequence: CASSIAGTEAYGYTF.

This clonotype was picked up a small number of times. This chain joins TRBV7-9 and TRBJ2-3; 8 bases are shared with TRBD2. CDR3 length equals 15 residues. Germline loops: CDR1 SEHNR, CDR2 FQNEAQ (reference sequence). The junction had 5 bases not matched to a gene; V was cut back by 2 bases and J by 4 bases. CDR3 loop: CASSLYGGAADTQYF. CDR3 sequence (DNA): TGTGCCAGCAGCTTATACGGGGGGGCCGCAGATACGCAGTATTTT.

This clonotype was observed a handful of times. J is TRBJ2-3 and V is TRBV6-2 or TRBV6-3; TRBD2 matches 7 bases. Germline V gene sequence: CDR1 MNHEY, CDR2 SVGEGT. The CDR3 runs 15 residues. V lost 2 bases to trimming and J lost 2 bases; unmatched junction nucleotides: 4. Here the CDR3 reads CASSYGGGDTDTQYF. CDR3 bases: TGTGCCAGCAGTTACGGCGGGGGTGACACAGATACGCAGTATTTT.